The entry below describes one T cell receptor beta chain. The antigen remains unidentified. Total RNA was isolated from each sample in quantities of at least 6 micrograms. The CDR3 consists of 14 residues. V was cut by 6 bases and J by 5 bases, with 16 bases left in between. The germline V gene encodes CDR1 MNHEY and CDR2 SMNVEV (reference sequence). This sample is drawn from a study of blood T cells in healthy people across ages. General study findings and limits: PBMCs left unsorted prevented a conclusive naive versus antigen-experienced comparison.

The authors ran a second PCR of about 6 to 12 cycles using a sample-barcoded 5' primer and a J-beta primer mix. TCRdb re-analysed the 5' RACE reads in MiXCR, keeping a single row per CDR3 protein. The sample contains more than 1,400,000 distinct CDR3 sequences, approximately 38% of which appear only once. This sequence was found in a woman between 18 and 30 years old in good health. The sample taken for sequencing was blood. V and J are TRBV27 and TRBJ2-5; D call uncertain. CDR3 amino acids: CASSLSEDGETQYF. The CDR3 DNA sequence: TGTGCCAGCAGCCTTTCTGAGGACGGGGAGACCCAGTACTTC.